This TCR beta chain was captured by sequencing in a study of human T cells and chemical hapten exposure. A word on this clonotype: One junction end disagrees with the germline gene, perhaps due to a read error.

This sample's time point: pre-sensitization, week 0. The treatment was: therapeutic diphenylcyclopropenone sensitization with weekly scalp DPC. In the original processing: Individual samples carried between roughly 23,224 and 700,000 TCRs, with 85,000 to 100,000 as the median. TCRdb analysed the RACE reads with MiXCR anew, one entry per CDR3 protein. In this record, the V and J calls reflect TCRdb's handling and not the investigators' own analysis. The table lists some 45,000 distinct CDR3 sequences, roughly 12% of them singletons. Germline CDR1 reads SGHKS; CDR2 reads YYEKEE (reference sequence). CDR3 size: 13 residues.

This TCR derives from a woman aged 30 to 39 with alopecia areata. Some clones in this sample may be carry-over from other donors' samples. The sample consisted of whole blood, taken in connection with sensitization to the hapten diphenylcyclopropenone (DPC). This chain uses TRBV5-5 with TRBJ1-6; D is unclear. CDR3 sequence: CASSLAARGTGVF. The CDR3, as DNA: TGTGCCAGCAGCTTGGCCGCTCGGGGAACGGGCGTCTTT.